Listed below are T cell receptor beta chains from one sample, sequenced in a study of blood T cell repertoires in COVID-19. The assay was immunoSEQ multiplex PCR, and TCRdb's table has in-frame clones only and misses some. The data show around 400,000 clones, about 87% seen once. The specimen sequenced was peripheral blood. Receptor source: an older woman with COVID-19, enrolled during active disease. The CDR3 runs from the conserved cysteine through the conserved F or W. The D gene is left open where the match is weak. Rows give clone size only sometimes, using once, few, many, or a class for an expanded clone.

J | V | size | D | DNA | CDR3
TRBJ1-4 | TRBV7-9 | NA | TRBD1 | TGTGCCAGCAGCTTTGGGACAGCGGGTGAAAAACTGTTTTTT | CASSFGTAGEKLFF
TRBJ2-1 | TRBV9 | NA | TRBD2 | TGTGCCAGCAGCGCGTCACTAGCGATGTACAATGAGCAGTTCTTC | CASSASLAMYNEQFF
TRBJ1-4 | TRBV19 | NA | TRBD1 | TGTGCCAGTAGCGGGGGACAGTTTAATGAAAAACTGTTTTTT | CASSGGQFNEKLFF
TRBJ2-5 | TRBV18 | NA | TRBD2 | TGTGCCAGCTCACCACCCGGACTAGCGGGGGGCTCGGGAGAGACCCAGTACTTC | CASSPPGLAGGSGETQYF
TRBJ1-2 | TRBV3-1/TRBV3-2 | NA | NA | TGTGCCAGCAGCCAAGATGGGACTCTTGGCCCCTATGGCTACACCTTC | CASSQDGTLGPYGYTF
TRBJ1-3 | TRBV27 | NA | NA | TGTGCCAGCAGTACAGGGATCTCTGGAAACACCATATATTTT | CASSTGISGNTIYF
TRBJ2-1 | TRBV5-5 | NA | NA | TGTGCCAGCAGCTACGATTTATGGGCTGAGCAGTTCTTC | CASSYDLWAEQFF
TRBJ1-4 | TRBV18 | NA | TRBD1 | TGTGCCAGCTCAATCGCGACAGGGGGTCCCAGGCTTTTT | CASSIATGGPRLF
TRBJ2-7 | TRBV18 | NA | TRBD1 | TGTGCCAGCTCACCGGGACAGGGGGCGCGGGAGCAGTACTTC | CASSPGQGAREQYF
TRBJ2-5 | TRBV6-6 | NA | TRBD2 | TGTGCCAGCAGGGGGCGGGGGGAACCACAAGAGACCCAGTACTTC | CASRGRGEPQETQYF
TRBJ1-1 | TRBV28 | NA | NA | TGTGCCAGCATCCCCGGGGGGGCGGAGCACACTGAAGCTTTCTTT | CASIPGGAEHTEAFF
TRBJ2-7 | TRBV4-2 | once | NA | TGTGCCAGCAGCCAAGAGTCTAGGTTCGACGAGCAGTACTTC | CASSQESRFDEQYF
TRBJ2-6 | TRBV11-2 | NA | TRBD1 | TGTGCCAGCAGCTTAGGGAACAGGGGGCTTGGGGCCAACGTCCTGACTTTC | CASSLGNRGLGANVLTF
TRBJ2-7 | TRBV11-2 | NA | NA | TGTGCCAGCAGCCCCCCAGGGGATATCTACGAGCAGTACTTC | CASSPPGDIYEQYF
TRBJ2-3 | TRBV2 | NA | TRBD2 | TGTGCCAGCACTCCAGCGGGGGGCCGCACAGATACGCAGTATTTT | CASTPAGGRTDTQYF
TRBJ2-1 | TRBV27 | NA | TRBD1 | TGTGCCAGCAGTTCACAGGGGCGGAATGAGCAGTTCTTC | CASSSQGRNEQFF
TRBJ2-5 | TRBV2 | NA | TRBD2 | TGTGCCAGCAGTTTTACTAGCGGGGGTCCTCGGGAGACCCAGTACTTC | CASSFTSGGPRETQYF
TRBJ1-1 | TRBV19 | once | TRBD1 | TGTGCCAGTAGTATGAGAGCGGACAGGGACAGGACTGAAGCTTTCTTT | CASSMRADRDRTEAFF
TRBJ2-7 | TRBV19 | many | NA | TGTGCCAGTAGTATAGGAGGAGAGCAGTACTTC | CASSIGGEQYF
TRBJ2-1 | TRBV3-1/TRBV3-2 | NA | TRBD2 | TGTGCCAGCAGCCAACGGGGGGGACAGTTCTTC | CASSQRGGQFF
TRBJ1-1 | TRBV5-1 | NA | TRBD1 | TGCGCCAGCAGCTTGGCCTGGGACAGCCTCGACTCTGAAGCTTTCTTT | CASSLAWDSLDSEAFF
TRBJ2-7 | TRBV18 | NA | TRBD1 | TGTGCCAGCTCATCGACAGGGACCTACGAGCAGTACTTC | CASSSTGTYEQYF
TRBJ2-2 | TRBV19 | once | TRBD2 | TGTGCCAGTAAGCTAGCGGGGGTTTATCCCGCGAACACCGGGGAGCTGTTTTTT | CASKLAGVYPANTGELFF
TRBJ1-5 | TRBV7-2 | NA | NA | TGTGCCAGCAGCTCGAGGGTGGGGGCTGGCAATCAGCCCCAGCATTTT | CASSSRVGAGNQPQHF
TRBJ2-7 | TRBV7-9 | NA | NA | TGTGCCAGCAGCCCCTCGTCCCCAGGCGAGCAGTACTTC | CASSPSSPGEQYF
TRBJ1-5 | TRBV7-6 | NA | TRBD1 | TGTGCCAGCAGCTTGGCTGACCGGGACAGGACTAATCAGCCCCAGCATTTT | CASSLADRDRTNQPQHF
TRBJ2-5 | TRBV7-3 | NA | NA | TGTGCCAGCAGCCCTGGACTGGTCGGGGTAGGGGAGACCCAGTACTTC | CASSPGLVGVGETQYF
TRBJ2-1 | TRBV6-1 | NA | TRBD2 | TGTGCCAGCAGTGGGAGATGGGGGGGGTCCTACAATGAGCAGTTCTTC | CASSGRWGGSYNEQFF
TRBJ1-5 | TRBV5-6 | few | NA | TGTGCCAGCAGCTTTCGCCGGACAGGCAATCAGCCCCAGCATTTT | CASSFRRTGNQPQHF